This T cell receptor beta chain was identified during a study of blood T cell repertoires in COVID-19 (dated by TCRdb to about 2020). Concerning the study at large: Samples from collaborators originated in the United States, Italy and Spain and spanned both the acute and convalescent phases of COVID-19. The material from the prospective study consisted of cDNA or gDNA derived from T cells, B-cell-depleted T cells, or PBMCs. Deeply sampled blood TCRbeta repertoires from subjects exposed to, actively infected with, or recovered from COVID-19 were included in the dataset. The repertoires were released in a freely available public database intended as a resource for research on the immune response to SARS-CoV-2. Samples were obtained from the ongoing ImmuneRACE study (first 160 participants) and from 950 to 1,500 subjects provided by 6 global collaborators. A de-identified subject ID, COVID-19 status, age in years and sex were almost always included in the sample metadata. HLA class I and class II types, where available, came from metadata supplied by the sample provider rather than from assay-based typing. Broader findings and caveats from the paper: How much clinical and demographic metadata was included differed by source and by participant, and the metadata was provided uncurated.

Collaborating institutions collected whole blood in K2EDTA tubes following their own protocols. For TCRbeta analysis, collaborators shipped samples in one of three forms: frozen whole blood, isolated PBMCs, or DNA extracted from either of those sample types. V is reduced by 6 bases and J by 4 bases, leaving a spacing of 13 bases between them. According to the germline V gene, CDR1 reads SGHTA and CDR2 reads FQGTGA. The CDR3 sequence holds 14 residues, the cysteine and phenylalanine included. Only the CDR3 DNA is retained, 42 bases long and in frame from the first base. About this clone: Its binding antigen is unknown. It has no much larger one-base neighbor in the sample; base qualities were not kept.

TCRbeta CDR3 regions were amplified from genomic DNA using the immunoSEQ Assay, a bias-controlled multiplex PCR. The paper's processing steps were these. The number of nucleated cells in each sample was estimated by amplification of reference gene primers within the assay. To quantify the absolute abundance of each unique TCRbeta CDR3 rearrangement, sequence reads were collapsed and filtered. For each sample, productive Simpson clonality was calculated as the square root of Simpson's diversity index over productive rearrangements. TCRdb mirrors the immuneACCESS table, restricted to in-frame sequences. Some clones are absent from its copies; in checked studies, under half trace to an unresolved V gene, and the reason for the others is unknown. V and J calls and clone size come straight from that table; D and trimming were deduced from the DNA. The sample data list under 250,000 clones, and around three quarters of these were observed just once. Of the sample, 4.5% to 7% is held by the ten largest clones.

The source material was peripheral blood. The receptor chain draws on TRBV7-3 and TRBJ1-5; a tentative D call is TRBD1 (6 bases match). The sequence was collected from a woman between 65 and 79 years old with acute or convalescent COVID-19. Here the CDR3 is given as CASRPAGTNQPQHF. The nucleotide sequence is TGTGCCAGCAGGCCCGCAGGGACAAATCAGCCCCAGCATTTT.